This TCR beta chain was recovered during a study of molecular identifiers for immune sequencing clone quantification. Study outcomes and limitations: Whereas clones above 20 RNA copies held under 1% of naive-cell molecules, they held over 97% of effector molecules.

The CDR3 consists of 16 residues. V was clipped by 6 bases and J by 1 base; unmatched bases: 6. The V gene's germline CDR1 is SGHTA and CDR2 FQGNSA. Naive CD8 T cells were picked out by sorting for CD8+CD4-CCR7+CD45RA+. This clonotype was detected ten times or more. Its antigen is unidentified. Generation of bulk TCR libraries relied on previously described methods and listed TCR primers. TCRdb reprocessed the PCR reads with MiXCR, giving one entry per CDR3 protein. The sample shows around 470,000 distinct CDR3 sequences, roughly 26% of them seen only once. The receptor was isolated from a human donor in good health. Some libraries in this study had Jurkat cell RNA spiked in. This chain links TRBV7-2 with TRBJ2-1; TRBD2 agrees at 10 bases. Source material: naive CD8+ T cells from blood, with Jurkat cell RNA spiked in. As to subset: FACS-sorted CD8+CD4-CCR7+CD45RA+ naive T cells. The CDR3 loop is CASRRTSGASYNEQFF. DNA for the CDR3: TGTGCCAGCAGAAGGACTAGCGGAGCGTCCTACAATGAGCAGTTCTTC. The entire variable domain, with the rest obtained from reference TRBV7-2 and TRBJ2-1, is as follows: GAGVSQSPSNKVTEKGKDVELRCDPISGHTALYWYRQSLGQGLEFLIYFQGNSAPDKSGLPSDRFSAERTGGSVSTLTIQRTQQEDSAVYLCASRRTSGASYNEQFFGPGTRLTVL.